The entry below gives a single T cell receptor (beta chain) sequence along with its context. Its antigen is unknown. The CDR3 is 14 amino acids. With V trimmed by 3 bases and J by 5 bases, 7 bases remained unmatched. CDR1 and CDR2 from the germline V gene are SGHRS and YFSETQ. This record belongs to a study of cytomegalovirus exposure and HLA in healthy donors. PCR used 60 Vbeta primers and 13 Jbeta primers. As handled by the study authors: Per a later analysis, the number of unique TCR beta chains was about 78 million, of which around 10 million were shared. Produced via immunoSEQ multiplex PCR; TCRdb's table is partial and in-frame only. The V and J calls and clone size were taken over from that table, and D and trimming were inferred from the DNA. In the table there are around 70,000 clones, 55% to 75% of which are singletons. General study points: Across all donors, roughly uniform sequencing depth was an assumption of the presence/absence analyses.

The clonotype originates from a woman in her thirties or forties in good health and CMV-seropositive. Sequences were obtained from PBMCs. The rearrangement links TRBV5-1 to TRBJ2-5; 7 bases align to TRBD2. CDR3 sequence: CASSSPEAGETQYF. DNA for the CDR3: TGCGCCAGCAGCTCACCGGAAGCGGGGGAGACCCAGTACTTC.